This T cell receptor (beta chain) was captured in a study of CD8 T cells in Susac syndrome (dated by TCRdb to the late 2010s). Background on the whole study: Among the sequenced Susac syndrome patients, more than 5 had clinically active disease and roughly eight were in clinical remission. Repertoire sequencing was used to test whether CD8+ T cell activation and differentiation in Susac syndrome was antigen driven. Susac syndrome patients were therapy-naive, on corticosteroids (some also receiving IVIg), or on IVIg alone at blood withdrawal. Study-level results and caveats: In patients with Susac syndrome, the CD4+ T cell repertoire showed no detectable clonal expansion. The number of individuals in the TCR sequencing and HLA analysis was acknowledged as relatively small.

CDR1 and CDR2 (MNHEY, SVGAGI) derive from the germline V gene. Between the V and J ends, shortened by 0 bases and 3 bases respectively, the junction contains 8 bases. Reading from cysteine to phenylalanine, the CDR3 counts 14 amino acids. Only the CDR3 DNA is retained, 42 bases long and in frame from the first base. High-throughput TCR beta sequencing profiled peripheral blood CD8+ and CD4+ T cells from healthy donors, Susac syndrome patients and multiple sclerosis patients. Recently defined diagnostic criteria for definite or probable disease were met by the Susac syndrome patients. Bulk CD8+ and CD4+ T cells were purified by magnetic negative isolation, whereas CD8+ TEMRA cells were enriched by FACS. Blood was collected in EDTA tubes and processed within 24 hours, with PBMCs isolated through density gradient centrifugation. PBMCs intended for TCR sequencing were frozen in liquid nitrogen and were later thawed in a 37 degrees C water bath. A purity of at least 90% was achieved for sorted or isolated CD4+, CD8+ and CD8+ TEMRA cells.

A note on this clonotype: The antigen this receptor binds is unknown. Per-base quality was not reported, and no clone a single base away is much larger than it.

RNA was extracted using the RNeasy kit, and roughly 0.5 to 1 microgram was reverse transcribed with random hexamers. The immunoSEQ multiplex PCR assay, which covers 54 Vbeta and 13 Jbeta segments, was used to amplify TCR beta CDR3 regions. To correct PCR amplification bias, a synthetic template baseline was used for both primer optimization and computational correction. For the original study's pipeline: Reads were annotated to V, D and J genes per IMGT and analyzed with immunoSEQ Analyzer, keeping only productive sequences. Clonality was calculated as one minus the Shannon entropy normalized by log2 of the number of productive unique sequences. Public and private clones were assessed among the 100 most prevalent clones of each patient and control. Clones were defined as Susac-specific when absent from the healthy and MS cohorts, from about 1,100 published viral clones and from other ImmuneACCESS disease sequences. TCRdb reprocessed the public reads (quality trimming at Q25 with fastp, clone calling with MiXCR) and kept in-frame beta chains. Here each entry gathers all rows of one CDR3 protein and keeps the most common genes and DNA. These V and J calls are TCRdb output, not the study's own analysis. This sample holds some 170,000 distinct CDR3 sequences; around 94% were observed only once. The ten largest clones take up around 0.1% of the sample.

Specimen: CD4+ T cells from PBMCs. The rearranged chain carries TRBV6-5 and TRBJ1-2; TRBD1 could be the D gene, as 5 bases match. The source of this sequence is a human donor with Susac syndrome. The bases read TGTGCCAGCAGTTACTCGAAGGGGTACTATGGCTACACCTTC. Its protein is CASSYSKGYYGYTF.